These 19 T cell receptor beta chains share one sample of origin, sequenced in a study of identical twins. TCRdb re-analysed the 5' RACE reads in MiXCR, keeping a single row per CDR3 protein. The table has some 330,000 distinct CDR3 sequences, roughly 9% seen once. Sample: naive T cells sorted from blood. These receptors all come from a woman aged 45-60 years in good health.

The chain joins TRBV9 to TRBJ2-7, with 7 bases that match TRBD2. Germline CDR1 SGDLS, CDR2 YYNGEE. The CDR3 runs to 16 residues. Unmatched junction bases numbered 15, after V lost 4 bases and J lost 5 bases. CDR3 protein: CASSPVGGSSPHEQYF. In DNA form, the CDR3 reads TGTGCCAGCAGCCCTGTCGGGGGGTCTTCCCCCCACGAGCAGTACTTC. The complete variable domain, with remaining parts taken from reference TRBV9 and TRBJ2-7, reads DSGVTQTPKHLITATGQRVTLRCSPRSGDLSVYWYQQSLDQGLQFLIQYYNGEERAKGNILERFSAQQFPDLHSELNLSSLELGDSALYFCASSPVGGSSPHEQYFGPGTRLTVT.

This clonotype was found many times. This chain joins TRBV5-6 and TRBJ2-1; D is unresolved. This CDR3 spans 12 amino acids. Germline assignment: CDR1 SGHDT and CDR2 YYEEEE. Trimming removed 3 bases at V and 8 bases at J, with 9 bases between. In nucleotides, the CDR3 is TGTGCCAGCAGCTCGCTTGGTTATGAGCAGTTCTTC. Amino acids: CASSSLGYEQFF.

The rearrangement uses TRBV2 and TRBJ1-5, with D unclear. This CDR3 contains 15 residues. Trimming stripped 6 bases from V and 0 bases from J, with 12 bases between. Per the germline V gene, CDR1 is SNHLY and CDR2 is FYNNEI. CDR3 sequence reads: CASSESDYSNQPQHF. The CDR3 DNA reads TGTGCCAGCAGCGAGAGCGATTATAGCAATCAGCCCCAGCATTTT. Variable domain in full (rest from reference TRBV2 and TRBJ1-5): EPEVTQTPSHQVTQMGQEVILRCVPISNHLYFYWYRQILGQKVEFLVSFYNNEISEKSEIFDDQFSVERPDGSNFTLKIRSTKLEDSAMYFCASSESDYSNQPQHFGDGTRLSIL.

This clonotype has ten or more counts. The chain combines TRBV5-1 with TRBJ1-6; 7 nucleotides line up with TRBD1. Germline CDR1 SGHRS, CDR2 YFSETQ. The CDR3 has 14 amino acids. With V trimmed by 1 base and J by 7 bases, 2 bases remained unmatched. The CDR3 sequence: CASSLFRGNSPLHF. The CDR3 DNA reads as TGCGCCAGCAGCTTGTTCAGGGGGAATTCACCCCTCCACTTT.

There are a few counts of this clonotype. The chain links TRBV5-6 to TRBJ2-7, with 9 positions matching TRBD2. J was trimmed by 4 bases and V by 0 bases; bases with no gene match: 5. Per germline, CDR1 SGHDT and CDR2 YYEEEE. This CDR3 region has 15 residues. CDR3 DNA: TGTGCCAGCAGCTTGGGTAGCGGGGGTTCATACGAGCAGTACTTC. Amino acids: CASSLGSGGSYEQYF.

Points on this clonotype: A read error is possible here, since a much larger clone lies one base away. CDR3 protein: CANTRTGAINQPQHF. CDR3 nucleotides: TGTGCCAACACTCGGACAGGAGCTATCAATCAGCCCCAGCATTTT. The V gene is TRBV2, the J gene TRBJ1-5, with TRBD1 matching over 7 bases. The CDR3 is made up of 15 amino acids. Germline V gives CDR1 SNHLY, CDR2 FYNNEI. The V segment lost 10 bases and the J segment 3 bases; nucleotides outside the gene matches: 12.

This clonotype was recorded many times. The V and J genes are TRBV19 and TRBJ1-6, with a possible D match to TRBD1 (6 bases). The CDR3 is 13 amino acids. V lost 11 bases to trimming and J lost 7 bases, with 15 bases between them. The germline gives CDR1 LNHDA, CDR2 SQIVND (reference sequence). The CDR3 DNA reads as TGTGCCGGGAGACTAGGGGGGAATTCACCCCTCCACTTT. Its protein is CAGRLGGNSPLHF.

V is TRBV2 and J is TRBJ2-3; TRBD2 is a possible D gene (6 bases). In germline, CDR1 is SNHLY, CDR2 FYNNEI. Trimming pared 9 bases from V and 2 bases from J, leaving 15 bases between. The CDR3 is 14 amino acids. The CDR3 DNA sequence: TGTGCCAGTCTCCTCCGGGGACTCACAGATACGCAGTATTTT. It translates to CASLLRGLTDTQYF.

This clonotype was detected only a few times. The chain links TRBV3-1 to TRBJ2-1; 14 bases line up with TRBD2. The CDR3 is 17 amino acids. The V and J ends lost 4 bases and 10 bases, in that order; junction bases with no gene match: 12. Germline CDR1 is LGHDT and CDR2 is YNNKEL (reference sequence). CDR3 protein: CASSPPGLAGGGREQFF. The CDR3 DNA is TGTGCCAGCAGCCCGCCCGGACTAGCGGGAGGAGGTAGGGAGCAGTTCTTC.

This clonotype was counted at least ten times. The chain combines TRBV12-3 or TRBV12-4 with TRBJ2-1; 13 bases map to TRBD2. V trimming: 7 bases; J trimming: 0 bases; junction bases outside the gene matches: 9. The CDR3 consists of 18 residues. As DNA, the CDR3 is TGTGCCAGCACCAAACTAGCGGGAGGGCGGGGCTCCTACAATGAGCAGTTCTTC. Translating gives CASTKLAGGRGSYNEQFF.

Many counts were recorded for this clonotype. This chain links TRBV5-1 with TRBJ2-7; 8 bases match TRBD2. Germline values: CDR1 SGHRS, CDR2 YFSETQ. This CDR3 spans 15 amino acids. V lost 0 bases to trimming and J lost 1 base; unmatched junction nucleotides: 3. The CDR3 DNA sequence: TGCGCCAGCAGCTTGGGTACGGGAGGGTCCTACGAGCAGTACTTC. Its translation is CASSLGTGGSYEQYF.

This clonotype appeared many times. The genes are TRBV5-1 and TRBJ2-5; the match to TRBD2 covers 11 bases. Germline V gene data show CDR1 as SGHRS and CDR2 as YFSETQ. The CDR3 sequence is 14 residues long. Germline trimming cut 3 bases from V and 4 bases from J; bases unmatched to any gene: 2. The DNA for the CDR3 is TGCGCCAGCAGCTCTCTAGCGGGAGGAGAGACCCAGTACTTC. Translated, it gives CASSSLAGGETQYF.

The CDR3 spells CAISESARKTQYF. The CDR3 DNA follows: TGTGCCATCAGTGAGTCCGCAAGGAAGACCCAGTACTTC. J is TRBJ2-5 and V is TRBV10-3; D gene uncertain. Germline-derived CDR1 and CDR2 are ENHRY and SYGVKD. This CDR3 is 13 amino acids long. The ends were cut back, 0 bases at V and 6 bases at J, with 8 bases in the middle.

The CDR3 DNA reads TGCAGCGTCGGGGGGGGTCTACGCGAGCAGTACTTC. Its translation is CSVGGGLREQYF. The chain couples TRBV29-1 to TRBJ2-7; 8 bases are shared with TRBD2. This CDR3 has 12 amino acids. Germline-derived CDR1 and CDR2 are SQVTM and ANQGSEA. V lost 6 bases to trimming and J lost 6 bases; unmatched junction nucleotides: 7.

The DNA for the CDR3 is TGTGCCAGCAGTCCCCAGACAGGGATGGAGACCCAGTACTTC. Translating it yields CASSPQTGMETQYF. This chain connects TRBV12-3 or TRBV12-4 to TRBJ2-5, with 7 bases aligning to TRBD1. This CDR3 comprises 14 residues. Unmatched junction bases numbered 8, after V lost 5 bases and J lost 5 bases.

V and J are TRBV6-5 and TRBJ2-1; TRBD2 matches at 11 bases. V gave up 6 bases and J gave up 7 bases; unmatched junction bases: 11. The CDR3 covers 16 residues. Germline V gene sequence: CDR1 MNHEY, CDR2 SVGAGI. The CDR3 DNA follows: TGTGCCAGCAGGCCAACAACTAGCGGGAGAGGAAATGAGCAGTTCTTC. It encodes CASRPTTSGRGNEQFF.

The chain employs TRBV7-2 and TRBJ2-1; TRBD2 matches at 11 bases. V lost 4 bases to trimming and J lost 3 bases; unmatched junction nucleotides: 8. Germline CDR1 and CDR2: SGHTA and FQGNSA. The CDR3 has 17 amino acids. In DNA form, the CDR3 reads TGTGCCAGCAGCTCGGGACTAGCGGTAGCTTTCTACAATGAGCAGTTCTTC. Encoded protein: CASSSGLAVAFYNEQFF.

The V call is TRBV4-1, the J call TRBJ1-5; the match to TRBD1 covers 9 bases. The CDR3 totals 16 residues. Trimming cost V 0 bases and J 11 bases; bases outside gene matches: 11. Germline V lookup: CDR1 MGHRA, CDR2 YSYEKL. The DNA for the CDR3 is TGCGCCAGCAGCCAAGAAGTTGGGACAGGGAAATTGGCCCAGCATTTT. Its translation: CASSQEVGTGKLAQHF.

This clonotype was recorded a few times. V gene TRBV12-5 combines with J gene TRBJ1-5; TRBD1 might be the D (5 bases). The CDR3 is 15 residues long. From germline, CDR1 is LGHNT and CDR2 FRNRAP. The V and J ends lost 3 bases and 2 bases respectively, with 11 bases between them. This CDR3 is CASGFDMGGNQPQHF. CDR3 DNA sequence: TGTGCTAGTGGTTTCGATATGGGGGGCAATCAGCCCCAGCATTTT.